This TCR beta chain was sequenced in a study of OX40 agonist ivuxolimab in advanced cancers. Study background: Patients were dosed with the agonistic anti-OX40 (CD134) antibody ivuxolimab. Males comprised 70% to 85% of the group, whose mean age was approximately 60 years (range 23 to 79).

Clones were read by immunoSEQ multiplex PCR, and TCRdb kept only the in-frame ones, dropping some. The table has approximately 70,000 clones, around 88% seen once; the top ten hold around 7%. The germline V and J ends were trimmed by 7 bases and 8 bases, with 14 bases remaining between them. Germline CDR1 is WSHSY and CDR2 is SAAADI. The CDR3 has 13 residues. This clone was counted between two and nine times. The starting material was CD4+ or CD8+ T cells sorted from blood, obtained in a trial of the OX40 agonist ivuxolimab. The sequence was collected from an adult with an advanced solid tumor such as melanoma, head and neck, liver or kidney cancer. V gene TRBV10-2 combines with J gene TRBJ1-4, with D unresolved. The CDR3 region has the DNA TGCGCCAGCACTAACCCCGGGAGCGAAAAACTGTTTTTT. Translating gives CASTNPGSEKLFF.